This T cell receptor beta chain was recorded in a study of identifying expanded T cells in peripheral blood. Sequencing was performed with immunoSEQ multiplex PCR; in TCRdb, only in-frame clones are kept and a portion is missing. The data show some 130,000 clones, less than 90% seen once. Study-wide results and limits: About 1.2 clones differed between technical replicates, versus around 15 and 19 over time. Clone count variance between roughly 2-week samples rose with total template count.

No infections or other immune events were documented during collection. This CDR3 is 20 amino acids long. V dropped 0 bases and J dropped 7; count of bases not matched to a gene: 19. CDR1 KGHSH and CDR2 LQKENI come from the germline V gene. This clone was observed once. What it recognizes is unknown. The receptor was isolated from a person aged 18 to 75 in good health. This sequence joins TRBV18 and TRBJ2-1, with 9 bases lining up with TRBD1. Sequencing was performed on blood. CDR3 protein: CASSPPVGTGKKVRANEQFF. DNA of the CDR3: TGTGCCAGCTCACCACCGGTTGGGACAGGGAAGAAGGTGCGGGCAAATGAGCAGTTCTTC.